One sample yielded the 18 T cell receptor beta chains listed below, sequenced in a study of Graves' ophthalmopathy and Graves' hyperthyroidism (dated by TCRdb to the late 2010s). The sequencer listed for this sample is Illumina HiSeq 2000. For repertoire sequencing, TCR beta CDR3 regions were amplified from RNA transcripts. The first round was an RT-PCR using HTBI primers with the Qiagen OneStep RT-PCR kit, and this first round was followed by a second-round multiplex PCR, then size selection and purification. TCRdb itself trimmed the public reads at Q25 with fastp, ran MiXCR and retained productive beta chains. CDR3 protein sequences are deduplicated, and each keeps its most common genes and DNA. The sample table shows tens of thousands of distinct CDR3 sequences, and less than 65% are seen once. The top ten clones comprise over 4% of the sample. Specimen: peripheral blood. The origin of the receptors is an adult woman with Graves' ophthalmopathy.

This clonotype was seen a handful of times. V gene TRBV15 combines with J gene TRBJ1-2, with 10 bases aligning to TRBD1. Trimming took 1 base from V and 8 from J; bases not matched to a gene: 4. Germline values: CDR1 LNHNV, CDR2 YYDKDF (reference sequence). CDR3 length: 14 amino acids. CDR3 nucleotides: TGTGCCACCAGCAGAGTGACAGGGGGCTCGGGCTACACCTTC. Translation: CATSRVTGGSGYTF.

This clonotype ranks as medium-sized. The chain carries TRBV2 and TRBJ1-6, with D hard to call. Trimming took off 0 bases at V and 10 bases at J, with 7 bases between the two ends. CDR3 length: 13 amino acids. CDR1 and CDR2 (germline): SNHLY, FYNNEI. CDR3 protein: CASSEAPASPLHF. CDR3 DNA: TGTGCCAGCAGTGAAGCCCCAGCGTCACCCCTCCACTTT.

At least ten counts were recorded for this clonotype. The rearrangement joins TRBV7-2 to TRBJ2-1; D uncertain. The V end was cut by 3 bases, the J end by 10 bases, with 16 bases between. This CDR3 is 14 amino acids long. The V gene's germline CDR1 is SGHTA and CDR2 FQGNSA. The CDR3 sequence is CASSFVTPPQEQFF. CDR3 in DNA: TGTGCCAGCAGCTTTGTGACTCCCCCTCAGGAGCAGTTCTTC.

This clonotype was counted at least ten times. This chain joins TRBV4-2 and TRBJ2-1; TRBD1 might be the D (5 bases). V was trimmed by 1 base and J by 5 bases, leaving 12 bases between them. The CDR3 totals 15 residues. Germline V gives CDR1 LGHNA, CDR2 YNFKEQ. CDR3 protein: CASSQAWGRDNEQFF. The CDR3 nucleotides read TGTGCCAGCAGCCAAGCGTGGGGCCGCGACAATGAGCAGTTCTTC.

This clonotype was recorded at least ten times. The chain recombines TRBV6-2 or TRBV6-3 with TRBJ2-2, with 9 nucleotides matching TRBD2. Germline lookup yields CDR1 MNHEY and CDR2 SVGEGT. This CDR3 region has 16 residues. After removal of 2 bases from V and 4 bases from J, the junction contained 5 bases not matched to a gene. This CDR3 is CASSYVAGAPTGELFF. The DNA for the CDR3 is TGTGCCAGCAGTTACGTAGCGGGAGCCCCCACCGGGGAGCTGTTTTTT.

This clonotype is a singleton in its sample. The genes are TRBV25-1 and TRBJ1-6; 8 bases match TRBD1. Germline CDR1 and CDR2: MGHDK and SYGVNS. With 5 bases clipped from V and 9 bases from J, the junction kept 18 bases outside the gene matches. This CDR3 comprises 18 residues. The CDR3, as DNA: TGTGCCAGCAGTACCCTCGGGTCGACAGGGGCCGCCCTTTCACCCCTCCACTTT. Protein: CASSTLGSTGAALSPLHF.

The CDR3 reads CSARGTVETPNQPQHF. CDR3 coding DNA: TGCAGTGCTAGAGGGACCGTAGAGACACCAAATCAGCCCCAGCATTTT. This chain links TRBV20-1 with TRBJ1-5; D is unresolved. V dropped 1 base and J dropped 4 bases, with 17 bases sitting between them. The CDR3 is 16 amino acids. Germline V gene data show CDR1 as DFQATT and CDR2 as SNEGSKA (reference sequence).

This clonotype has ten or more counts. The chain recombines TRBV19 with TRBJ2-4; D not certain. The length of the CDR3 is 15 residues. Trimming took off 6 bases at V and 0 bases at J, with 12 bases between the two ends. The germline V gene encodes CDR1 LNHDA and CDR2 SQIVND (reference sequence). The CDR3 sequence: CASSPQVLAKNIQYF. Here the CDR3 DNA reads TGTGCCAGTAGCCCCCAGGTCCTAGCCAAAAACATTCAGTACTTC. Complete variable domain (other parts from reference TRBV19 and TRBJ2-4): DGGITQSPKYLFRKEGQNVTLSCEQNLNHDAMYWYRQDPGQGLRLIYYSQIVNDFQKGDIAEGYSVSREKKESFPLTVTSAQKNPTAFYLCASSPQVLAKNIQYFGAGTRLSVL.

With regard to this clonotype: The junction differs from germline at one of its ends, possibly a read error. The chain recombines TRBV25-1 with TRBJ1-4; 8 nucleotides line up with TRBD1. The CDR3 spans 15 residues. Germline loops: CDR1 MGHDK, CDR2 SYGVNS. CDR3 sequence reads: CASTEVRQGNEKLFF. The DNA of the CDR3 is TGTGCCAGCACTGAAGTCCGACAGGGGAATGAAAAACTGTTTTTT.

As regards this clonotype: One end of the junction is discordant with germline, which a read error may explain. The rearrangement uses TRBV9 and TRBJ1-4, with TRBD1 matching 8 bases. The CDR3 extends over 14 amino acids. Germline V gives CDR1 SGDLS, CDR2 YYNGEE. This CDR3 is CATSRDRGHEKLFF. The CDR3 coding sequence is TGTGCCACCAGCAGAGACAGGGGTCACGAAAAACTGTTTTTT.

J is TRBJ2-2 and V is TRBV9; D possibly matches TRBD1 or TRBD2 (5 bases each). The V end lost 5 bases, the J end lost 6 bases, and 8 bases lay between the germline ends. This CDR3 spans 12 amino acids. Germline lookup yields CDR1 SGDLS and CDR2 YYNGEE. The CDR3 is CASRGDPGELFF. The DNA for the CDR3 is TGTGCCAGCAGGGGGGATCCCGGGGAGCTGTTTTTT.

The sample holds a few counts of this clonotype. It may be a read error: a sequence one base away is much more abundant. The CDR3 DNA follows: TGTGCCAGCAGGACCCTCGCTACTGAAGCTTTCTTT. This codes for CASRTLATEAFF. The rearrangement uses TRBV6-1 and TRBJ1-1; D is unclear. The V gene lost 6 bases and the J gene lost 5 bases, with 10 bases spanning the gap. This CDR3 is 12 amino acids long. Per germline, CDR1 MNHNS and CDR2 SASEGT.

This clonotype was observed many times. This may be a read error, as it is one base from a much larger clone. This chain uses TRBV19 with TRBJ2-3; the D is unclear. The CDR3 is 14 residues long. Germline V gene data show CDR1 as LNHDA and CDR2 as SQIVND (reference sequence). Trimming shortened V by 5 bases and J by 2 bases, and 11 bases separated the two germline ends. CDR3 DNA: TGTGCCAGTAGTCCACCCCGCAACACAGATACGCAGTATTTT. Translated, it gives CASSPPRNTDTQYF.

This clonotype has only one observation. The junction and the germline gene differ at one end; a read error may be behind it. The chain has TRBV7-9 and TRBJ1-5; TRBD1 aligns across 9 bases. Germline V gene data show CDR1 as SEHNR and CDR2 as FQNEAQ (reference sequence). This CDR3 region has 13 residues. CDR3 residues: CASSYPSGTGLYF. The CDR3 DNA is TGTGCCAGCAGCTACCCTAGCGGGACAGGGCTGTATTTT.

This clonotype has only a few counts. A much larger clone is a single base away; this may be a read error. V gene TRBV6-2 or TRBV6-3 combines with J gene TRBJ2-7; 8 bases are shared with TRBD1. The CDR3 totals 15 residues. The germline V gene encodes CDR1 MNHEY and CDR2 SVGEGT. Unmatched junction bases numbered 8, after V lost 5 bases and J lost 2 bases. DNA for the CDR3: TGTGCCAGCAGTCCCCAGGGGGCGCGTGCCTACGAGCAGTACTTC. This sequence encodes CASSPQGARAYEQYF.

The chain recombines TRBV7-9 with TRBJ2-1, with 10 bases lining up with TRBD2. Germline trimming cut 5 bases from V and 8 bases from J; bases unmatched to any gene: 12. The length of the CDR3 is 16 residues. Germline V lookup: CDR1 SEHNR, CDR2 FQNEAQ (reference sequence). This CDR3 reads CASSGWWLAGVDEQFF. CDR3 sequence (DNA): TGTGCCAGCAGCGGGTGGTGGCTAGCGGGAGTGGATGAGCAGTTCTTC.

Ten or more counts support this clonotype. The chain joins TRBV4-3 to TRBJ2-2; 7 nucleotides line up with TRBD1. This CDR3 spans 15 amino acids. Unmatched junction bases numbered 4, after V lost 0 bases and J lost 6 bases. Germline V gene data show CDR1 as LGHNA and CDR2 as YSLEER. DNA of the CDR3: TGCGCCAGCAGCCAAGAGGAAGGGGGCCCCGGGGAGCTGTTTTTT. Translated: CASSQEEGGPGELFF.

This clonotype was seen a few times. This chain uses TRBV5-1 with TRBJ2-7; 11 bases fit TRBD1. The CDR3 extends over 15 amino acids. CDR1 and CDR2 (germline): SGHRS, YFSETQ. V gave up 2 bases and J gave up 5 bases; unmatched junction bases: 6. The CDR3 coding sequence is TGCGCCAGCAGCTTAGGACAGGGGGCCTTTCACGAGCAGTACTTC. It translates to CASSLGQGAFHEQYF.